The clone carrying this T cell receptor beta chain occurred a few times. What it binds is not known. In making TCR beta libraries, quantitative 5'-RACE with molecular barcodes was used. Via MiXCR, TCRdb re-called the 5' RACE reads, giving one row per CDR3 protein. The sample holds 200,000 or so distinct CDR3 sequences, 20% to 30% seen once. The data were obtained in a study of CD8 T cells in ankylosing spondylitis. Whole-study results and caveats: The study looked at matched synovial fluid samples from ankylosing spondylitis patients. Disease-linked clones were reported to be significantly enriched there. Some motif variants were previously reported in reactive arthritis synovial fluid and blood.

Per the germline V gene, CDR1 is DFQATT and CDR2 is SNEGSKA (reference sequence). Trimming at V came to 6 bases and at J to 3 bases, leaving 5 bases not matched to a gene. This CDR3 spans 13 amino acids. The sequenced material came from blood, either unsorted or a sorted T cell fraction (not recorded which). The rearrangement uses TRBV20-1 and TRBJ2-5; 9 bases match TRBD1. This clonotype was obtained from a male donor with ankylosing spondylitis or in good health (not recorded which). CDR3 loop: CSAVGQGKETQYF. The CDR3, as DNA: TGCAGTGCCGTGGGACAGGGAAAAGAGACCCAGTACTTC.